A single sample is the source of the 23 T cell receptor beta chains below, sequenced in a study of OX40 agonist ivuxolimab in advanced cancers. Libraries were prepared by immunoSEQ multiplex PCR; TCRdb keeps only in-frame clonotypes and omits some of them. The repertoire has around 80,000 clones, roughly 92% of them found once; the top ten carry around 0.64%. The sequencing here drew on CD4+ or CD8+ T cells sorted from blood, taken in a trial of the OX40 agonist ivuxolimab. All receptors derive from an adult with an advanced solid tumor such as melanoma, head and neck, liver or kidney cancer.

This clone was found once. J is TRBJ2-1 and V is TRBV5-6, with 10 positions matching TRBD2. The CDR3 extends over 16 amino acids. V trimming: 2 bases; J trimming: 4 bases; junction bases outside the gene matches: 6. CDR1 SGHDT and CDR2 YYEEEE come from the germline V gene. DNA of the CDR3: TGTGCCAGCAGCTTACCTGGACTAGCGGATTACAATGAGCAGTTCTTC. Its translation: CASSLPGLADYNEQFF.

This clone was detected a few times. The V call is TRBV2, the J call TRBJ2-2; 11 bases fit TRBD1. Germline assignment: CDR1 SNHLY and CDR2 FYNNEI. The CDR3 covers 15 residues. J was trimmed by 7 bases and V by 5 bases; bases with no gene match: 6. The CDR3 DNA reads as TGTGCCAGCAGTACGGACAGGGGGCGGGTCGGGGAGCTGTTTTTT. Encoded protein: CASSTDRGRVGELFF.

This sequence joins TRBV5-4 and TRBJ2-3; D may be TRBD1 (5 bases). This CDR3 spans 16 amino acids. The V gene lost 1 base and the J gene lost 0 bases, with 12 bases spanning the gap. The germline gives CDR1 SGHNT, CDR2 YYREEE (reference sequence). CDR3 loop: CASSLRRQTSTDTQYF. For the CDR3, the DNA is TGTGCCAGCAGCTTGCGTCGACAGACTAGCACAGATACGCAGTATTTT.

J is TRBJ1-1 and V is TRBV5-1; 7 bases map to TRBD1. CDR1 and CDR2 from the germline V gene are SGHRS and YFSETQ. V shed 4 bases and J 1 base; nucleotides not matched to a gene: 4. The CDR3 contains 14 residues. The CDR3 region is CASSIGQENTEAFF. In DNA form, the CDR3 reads TGCGCCAGCAGCATAGGACAGGAGAACACTGAAGCTTTCTTT.

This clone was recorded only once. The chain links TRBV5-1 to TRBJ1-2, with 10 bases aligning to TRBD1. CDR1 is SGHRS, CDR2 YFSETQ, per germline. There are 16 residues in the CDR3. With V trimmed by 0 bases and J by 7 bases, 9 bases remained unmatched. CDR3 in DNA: TGCGCCAGCAGCTTGGTCCCCGAGGGGACAGGGGTTGGCTACACCTTC. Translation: CASSLVPEGTGVGYTF.

The CDR3 region is CASSPTGSTEAFF. The CDR3 DNA sequence: TGTGCCAGCTCACCAACAGGGAGCACTGAAGCTTTCTTT. V is TRBV18 and J is TRBJ1-1, with a weak D call TRBD1 (6 bases). The germline gives CDR1 KGHSH, CDR2 LQKENI. This CDR3 is 13 amino acids long. Trimming pared 2 bases from V and 4 bases from J, leaving 8 bases between.

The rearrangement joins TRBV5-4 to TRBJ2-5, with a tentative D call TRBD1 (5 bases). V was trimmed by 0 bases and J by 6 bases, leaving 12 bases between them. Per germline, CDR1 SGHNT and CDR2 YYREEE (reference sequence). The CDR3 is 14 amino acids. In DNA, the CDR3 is TGTGCCAGCAGCTTGGCCGGACAAGCCAAGACCCAGTACTTC. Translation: CASSLAGQAKTQYF.

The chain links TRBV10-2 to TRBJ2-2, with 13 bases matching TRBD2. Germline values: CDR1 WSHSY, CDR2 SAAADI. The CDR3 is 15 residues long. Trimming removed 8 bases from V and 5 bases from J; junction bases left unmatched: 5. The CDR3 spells CASRTSGSGTGELFF. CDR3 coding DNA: TGCGCCAGCCGGACTAGCGGGAGTGGGACCGGGGAGCTGTTTTTT.

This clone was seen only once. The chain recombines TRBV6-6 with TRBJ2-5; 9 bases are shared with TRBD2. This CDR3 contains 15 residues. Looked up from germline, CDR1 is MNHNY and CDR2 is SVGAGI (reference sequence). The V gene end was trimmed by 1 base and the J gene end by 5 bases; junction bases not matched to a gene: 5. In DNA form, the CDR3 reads TGTGCCAGCAGTTACTTTGCGGGGGGGCAGGAGACCCAGTACTTC. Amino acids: CASSYFAGGQETQYF.

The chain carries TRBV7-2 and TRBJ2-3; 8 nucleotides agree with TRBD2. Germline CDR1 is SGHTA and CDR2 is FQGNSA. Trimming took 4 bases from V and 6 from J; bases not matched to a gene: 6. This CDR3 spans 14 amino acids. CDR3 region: CASSSGLVSDTQYF. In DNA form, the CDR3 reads TGTGCCAGCAGCTCGGGACTAGTATCGGATACGCAGTATTTT.

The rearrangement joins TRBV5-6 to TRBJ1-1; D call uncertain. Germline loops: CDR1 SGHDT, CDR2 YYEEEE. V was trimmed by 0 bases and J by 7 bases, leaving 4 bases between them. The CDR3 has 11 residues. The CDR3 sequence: CASSLDVEAFF. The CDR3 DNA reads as TGTGCCAGCAGCTTGGACGTTGAAGCTTTCTTT.

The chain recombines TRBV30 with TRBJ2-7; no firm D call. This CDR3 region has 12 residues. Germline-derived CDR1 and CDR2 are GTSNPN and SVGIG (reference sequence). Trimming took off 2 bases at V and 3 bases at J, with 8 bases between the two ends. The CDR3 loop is CAWSRRSYEQYF. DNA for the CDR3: TGTGCCTGGAGTAGGCGGAGCTACGAGCAGTACTTC. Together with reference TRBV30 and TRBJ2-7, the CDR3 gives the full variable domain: SQTIHQWPATLVQPVGSPLSLECTVEGTSNPNLYWYRQAAGRGLQLLFYSVGIGQISSEVPQNLSASRPQDRQFILSSKKLLLSDSGFYLCAWSRRSYEQYFGPGTRLTVT.

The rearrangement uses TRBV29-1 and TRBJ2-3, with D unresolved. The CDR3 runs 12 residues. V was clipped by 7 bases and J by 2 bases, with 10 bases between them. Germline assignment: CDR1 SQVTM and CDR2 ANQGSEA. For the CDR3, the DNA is TGCAGCGCCGGGCACAACACAGATACGCAGTATTTT. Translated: CSAGHNTDTQYF.

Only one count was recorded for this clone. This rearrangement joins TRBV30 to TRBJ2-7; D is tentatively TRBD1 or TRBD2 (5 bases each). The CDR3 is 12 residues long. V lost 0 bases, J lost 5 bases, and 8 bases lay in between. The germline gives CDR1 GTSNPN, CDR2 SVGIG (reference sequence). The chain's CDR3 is CAWSVGTDEQYF. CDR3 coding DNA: TGTGCCTGGAGTGTAGGGACGGACGAGCAGTACTTC.

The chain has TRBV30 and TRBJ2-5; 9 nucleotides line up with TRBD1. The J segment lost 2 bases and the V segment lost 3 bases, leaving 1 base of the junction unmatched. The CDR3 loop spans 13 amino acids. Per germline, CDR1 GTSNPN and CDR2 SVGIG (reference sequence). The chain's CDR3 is CAWRGQGQETQYF. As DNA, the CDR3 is TGTGCCTGGAGAGGACAGGGGCAAGAGACCCAGTACTTC.

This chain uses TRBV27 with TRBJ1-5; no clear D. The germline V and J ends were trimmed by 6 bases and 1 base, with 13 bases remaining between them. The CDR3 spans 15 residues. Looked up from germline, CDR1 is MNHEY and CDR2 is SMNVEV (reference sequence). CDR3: CASSAPRASNQPQHF. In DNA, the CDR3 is TGTGCCAGCAGCGCCCCGAGAGCAAGCAATCAGCCCCAGCATTTT.

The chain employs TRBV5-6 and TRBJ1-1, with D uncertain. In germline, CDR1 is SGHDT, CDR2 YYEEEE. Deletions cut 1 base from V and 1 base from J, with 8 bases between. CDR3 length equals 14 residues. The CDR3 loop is CASSLQVANTEAFF. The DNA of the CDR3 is TGTGCCAGCAGCTTGCAGGTAGCGAACACTGAAGCTTTCTTT.

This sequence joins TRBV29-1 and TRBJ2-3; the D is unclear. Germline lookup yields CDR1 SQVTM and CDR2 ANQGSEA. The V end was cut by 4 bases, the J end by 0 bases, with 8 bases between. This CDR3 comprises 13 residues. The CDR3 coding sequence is TGCAGCGTTGCTGTCAGAAGCACAGATACGCAGTATTTT. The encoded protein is CSVAVRSTDTQYF.

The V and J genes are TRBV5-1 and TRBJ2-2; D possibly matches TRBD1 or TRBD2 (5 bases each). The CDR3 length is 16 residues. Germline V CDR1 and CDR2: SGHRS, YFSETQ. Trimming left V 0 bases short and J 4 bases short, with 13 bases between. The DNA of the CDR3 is TGCGCCAGCAGCTTGGAAGCCGGGACCTCCACCGGGGAGCTGTTTTTT. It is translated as CASSLEAGTSTGELFF.

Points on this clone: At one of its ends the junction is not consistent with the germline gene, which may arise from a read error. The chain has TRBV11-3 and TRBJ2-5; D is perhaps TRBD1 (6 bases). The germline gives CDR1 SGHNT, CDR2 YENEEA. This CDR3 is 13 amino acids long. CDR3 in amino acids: CASSLDESGALNF. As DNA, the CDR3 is TGTGCCAGCAGCTTAGATGAATCAGGGGCGCTCAACTTC.

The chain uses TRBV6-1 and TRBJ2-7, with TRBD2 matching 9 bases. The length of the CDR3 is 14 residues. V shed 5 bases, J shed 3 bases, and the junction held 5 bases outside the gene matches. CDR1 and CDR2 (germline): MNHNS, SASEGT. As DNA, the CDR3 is TGTGCCAGCAGTCCTAGCGGGGCGGGCTACGAGCAGTACTTC. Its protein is CASSPSGAGYEQYF.

The CDR3 protein is CASSQVSEQFF. For the CDR3, the DNA is TGTGCCAGCAGCCAAGTGTCTGAGCAGTTCTTC. V usage is TRBV14 and J usage is TRBJ2-1; no clear D. The CDR3 spans 11 residues. Trimming took 1 base from V and 9 from J, leaving 4 bases between them. CDR1 and CDR2 (germline): SGHDN, FVKESK.

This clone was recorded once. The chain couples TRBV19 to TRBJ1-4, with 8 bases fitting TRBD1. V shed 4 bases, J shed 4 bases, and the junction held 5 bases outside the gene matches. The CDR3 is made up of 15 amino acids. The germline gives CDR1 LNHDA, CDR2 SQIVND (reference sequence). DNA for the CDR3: TGTGCCAGTAGTACAAAACAGGGGGGTAATGAAAAACTGTTTTTT. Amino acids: CASSTKQGGNEKLFF. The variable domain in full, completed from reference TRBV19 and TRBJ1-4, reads DGGITQSPKYLFRKEGQNVTLSCEQNLNHDAMYWYRQDPGQGLRLIYYSQIVNDFQKGDIAEGYSVSREKKESFPLTVTSAQKNPTAFYLCASSTKQGGNEKLFFGSGTQLSVL.